A single sample gave rise to the 21 T cell receptor beta chains below, sequenced in a study of beta chain features in type 1 diabetes. Overall study findings and caveats: For Type 1 diabetes patients, all four CD4+ subsets carried TCRB CDR3s that were moderately but significantly shorter.

The entirety of the isolated RNA underwent reverse transcription, so expressed TCRB transcripts were sequenced. The table came from immunoSEQ multiplex PCR; TCRdb's copy has only in-frame clones and leaves some out. The sample shows 500,000 to 650,000 clones, 9.5% to 15% of them seen only once. No antigen is known for these receptors. The specimen was naive CD4+ T cells from blood. The receptors shown here come from a man younger than 45 with type 1 diabetes.

The chain carries TRBV19 and TRBJ2-7; 7 positions agree with TRBD1. V shed 6 bases and J 0 bases; nucleotides not matched to a gene: 5. The CDR3 spans 14 residues. Germline values: CDR1 LNHDA, CDR2 SQIVND (reference sequence). The CDR3 coding sequence is TGTGCCAGTAGGTCGACAGGGTTCTCCTACGAGCAGTACTTC. This encodes CASRSTGFSYEQYF.

This sequence joins TRBV30 and TRBJ2-2; possible D gene TRBD1, 6 bases. Trimming shortened V by 0 bases and J by 6 bases, and 8 bases separated the two germline ends. CDR1 is GTSNPN, CDR2 SVGIG, per germline (reference sequence). This CDR3 has 13 amino acids. Here the CDR3 DNA reads TGTGCCTGGAGTGTAGGGGGTTCCGGGGAGCTGTTTTTT. It translates to CAWSVGGSGELFF.

The gene calls are TRBV30 and TRBJ2-2; D might be TRBD2 (7 bases). The germline gives CDR1 GTSNPN, CDR2 SVGIG (reference sequence). CDR3 length: 16 amino acids. V was trimmed by 3 bases and J by 7 bases, leaving 21 bases between them. This chain's CDR3 is CAWSPNGGRFIGELFF. The CDR3, as DNA: TGTGCCTGGAGCCCGAACGGGGGGCGGTTTATCGGGGAGCTGTTTTTT.

The gene calls are TRBV4-2 and TRBJ1-5; no reliable D call. The CDR3 runs to 16 residues. Germline loops: CDR1 LGHNA, CDR2 YNFKEQ. Trimming cost V 0 bases and J 1 base, with 10 bases left between them. CDR3 loop: CASSQDSVGSNQPQHF. The DNA of the CDR3 is TGTGCCAGCAGCCAAGATAGTGTGGGGAGCAATCAGCCCCAGCATTTT.

This clone was picked up a small number of times. CDR3 DNA: TGTGCCAGCAGTTTATGGGGGGGAAGTGGGGCCAACGTCCTGACTTTC. Protein sequence: CASSLWGGSGANVLTF. The chain couples TRBV27 to TRBJ2-6; 7 bases fit TRBD2. This CDR3 region has 16 residues. CDR1 MNHEY and CDR2 SMNVEV come from the germline V gene (reference sequence). The ends lost 1 base at V and 3 bases at J; junction bases unmatched: 3.

In DNA form, the CDR3 reads TGTGCCAGCAGTGAGGCGGGTCTCATCACAGATACGCAGTATTTT. Protein product: CASSEAGLITDTQYF. This chain connects TRBV2 to TRBJ2-3, with a possible D match to TRBD2 (5 bases). Trimming removed 3 bases at V and 2 bases at J, with 12 bases between. The CDR3 is made up of 15 amino acids. Germline-derived CDR1 and CDR2 are SNHLY and FYNNEI.

This clone has more than one count but fewer than ten. The chain carries TRBV28 and TRBJ1-6; D is possibly TRBD1 (5 bases). CDR1 and CDR2 from the germline V gene are MDHEN and SYDVKM. The V gene lost 4 bases and the J gene lost 6 bases, with 10 bases spanning the gap. This CDR3 is built from 14 residues. The CDR3 nucleotides are TGTGCCAGCAGTTCCGAAGGGGTTAATTCACCCCTCCACTTT. Its translation is CASSSEGVNSPLHF.

The chain has TRBV2 and TRBJ2-6; possible D gene TRBD1, 6 bases. Germline V gene data show CDR1 as SNHLY and CDR2 as FYNNEI. The CDR3 totals 16 residues. V lost 3 bases to trimming and J lost 0 bases, with 9 bases between them. The CDR3 DNA reads as TGTGCCAGCAGTGATCAGGGGCCCTCTGGGGCCAACGTCCTGACTTTC. Amino acids: CASSDQGPSGANVLTF.

J is TRBJ2-3 and V is TRBV7-6; TRBD2 matches at 11 bases. V trimming: 4 bases; J trimming: 1 base; junction bases outside the gene matches: 4. CDR1 and CDR2 from the germline V gene are SGHVS and FNYEAQ. The CDR3 sequence is 16 residues long. CDR3 protein: CASSSTSGTGTDTQYF. DNA for the CDR3: TGTGCCAGCAGCTCGACTAGCGGGACAGGCACAGATACGCAGTATTTT. The full variable domain, rest sourced from reference TRBV7-6 and TRBJ2-3, is GAGVSQSPRYKVTKRGQDVALRCDPISGHVSLYWYRQALGQGPEFLTYFNYEAQQDKSGLPNDRFSAERPEGSISTLTIQRTEQRDSAMYRCASSSTSGTGTDTQYFGPGTRLTVL.

This clone has only a few counts. The CDR3 DNA reads TGTGCCTGGAGTGACTTTGGCAATCAGCCCCAGCATTTT. Translated: CAWSDFGNQPQHF. The chain uses TRBV30 and TRBJ1-5; D is unclear. The ends were cut back, 1 base at V and 2 bases at J, with 6 bases in the middle. CDR1 and CDR2 (germline): GTSNPN, SVGIG (reference sequence). This CDR3 comprises 13 residues.

The gene calls are TRBV18 and TRBJ1-6; D not resolved. CDR3 length: 17 amino acids. CDR1 is KGHSH and CDR2 is LQKENI in the germline V gene. Trimming left V 0 bases short and J 0 bases short, with 9 bases between. The CDR3 loop is CASSPPGSSSYNSPLHF. The CDR3 DNA follows: TGTGCCAGCTCACCACCGGGGTCGAGCTCCTATAATTCACCCCTCCACTTT. The whole variable domain, remainder taken from reference TRBV18 and TRBJ1-6, is NAGVMQNPRHLVRRRGQEARLRCSPMKGHSHVYWYRQLPEEGLKFMVYLQKENIIDESGMPKERFSAEFPKEGPSILRIQQVVRGDSAAYFCASSPPGSSSYNSPLHFGNGTRLTVT.

This clone has only a few counts. Written as DNA, the CDR3 is TGCGCCAGCAGCCAAGATCGGGGGACGGAAGTTATTAGGGCCAACGTCCTGACTTTC. Its protein product is CASSQDRGTEVIRANVLTF. This chain links TRBV4-1 with TRBJ2-6; tentatively, D is TRBD2 (6 bases). CDR3 length equals 19 residues. Germline-derived CDR1 and CDR2 are MGHRA and YSYEKL. V gave up 0 bases and J gave up 5 bases, with 20 bases separating them.

J is TRBJ2-5 and V is TRBV6-1, with no clear D. Trimming took off 4 bases at V and 4 bases at J, with 7 bases between the two ends. The CDR3 totals 12 residues. The germline CDR1 and CDR2 sequences are MNHNS and SASEGT. CDR3 amino acids: CASSGFRETQYF. CDR3 in DNA: TGTGCCAGCAGTGGCTTCCGAGAGACCCAGTACTTC.

This clone was counted between two and nine times. The rearrangement links TRBV19 to TRBJ2-2; D is uncertain. CDR1 and CDR2 from the germline V gene are LNHDA and SQIVND (reference sequence). V was cut by 3 bases and J by 5 bases, with 7 bases left in between. CDR3 size: 13 residues. CDR3 nucleotide sequence: TGTGCCAGTAGTATCCGGGTAACCGGGGAGCTGTTTTTT. Its translation: CASSIRVTGELFF.

The rearrangement joins TRBV7-2 to TRBJ2-7, with 9 bases matching TRBD2. There are 14 residues in the CDR3. Germline assignment: CDR1 SGHTA and CDR2 FQGNSA. The ends lost 5 bases at V and 8 bases at J; junction bases unmatched: 10. The CDR3 DNA follows: TGTGCCAGCAGCCCAGCTAGGCTAGCGGGGCAGCAGTACTTC. Encoded protein: CASSPARLAGQQYF.

This chain joins TRBV29-1 and TRBJ2-5; D is ambiguous. The J call could be wrong; TRBJ2-7 is a better fit for the DNA end. Germline V gives CDR1 SQVTM, CDR2 ANQGSEA. This CDR3 spans 12 amino acids. CDR3 region: CSVAWSRYEQYF. CDR3 DNA: TGCAGCGTTGCGTGGTCCCGATACGAGCAGTACTTC.

V and J are TRBV6-5 and TRBJ1-1; TRBD1 matches 7 bases. Per the germline V gene, CDR1 is MNHEY and CDR2 is SVGAGI. This CDR3 contains 16 residues. V was pared by 0 bases and J by 4 bases, with 8 bases of the junction left unmatched. Here the CDR3 reads CASSYSISGGITEAFF. In DNA form, the CDR3 reads TGTGCCAGCAGTTACTCGATTTCAGGGGGTATCACTGAAGCTTTCTTT.

The rearrangement links TRBV2 to TRBJ1-2; no clear D. Germline V gene sequence: CDR1 SNHLY, CDR2 FYNNEI. V was cut by 6 bases and J by 3 bases, with 17 bases left in between. The length of the CDR3 is 15 residues. This CDR3 is CASRGTKGVDYGYTF. In DNA form, the CDR3 reads TGTGCCAGCAGGGGAACAAAGGGTGTTGACTATGGCTACACCTTC.

In its sample, this clone was seen a few times. The chain combines TRBV27 with TRBJ1-1, with 7 bases identical to TRBD1. In germline, CDR1 is MNHEY, CDR2 SMNVEV (reference sequence). V lost 3 bases, J lost 0 bases, and 4 bases stayed unmatched. This CDR3 has 15 residues. The CDR3 sequence is CASSFTGQMNTEAFF. The DNA of the CDR3 is TGTGCCAGCAGTTTCACGGGACAGATGAACACTGAAGCTTTCTTT.

This sequence joins TRBV30 and TRBJ1-2; no definite D call. Trimming shortened V by 2 bases and J by 4 bases, and 11 bases separated the two germline ends. From germline, CDR1 is GTSNPN and CDR2 SVGIG (reference sequence). The length of the CDR3 is 13 residues. The CDR3 reads CAWSPTLLYGYTF. The CDR3 coding sequence is TGTGCCTGGAGTCCTACCCTGCTCTATGGCTACACCTTC. Based on the CDR3 plus reference TRBV30 and TRBJ1-2, the full variable domain is SQTIHQWPATLVQPVGSPLSLECTVEGTSNPNLYWYRQAAGRGLQLLFYSVGIGQISSEVPQNLSASRPQDRQFILSSKKLLLSDSGFYLCAWSPTLLYGYTFGSGTRLTVV.

This chain joins TRBV5-4 and TRBJ1-1; no clear D gene. The V gene's germline CDR1 is SGHNT and CDR2 YYREEE (reference sequence). V was pared by 3 bases and J by 4 bases, with 13 bases between. There are 14 residues in the CDR3. The CDR3 loop is CASSYDYRGTEAFF. CDR3 DNA: TGTGCCAGCAGCTATGACTATCGAGGCACTGAAGCTTTCTTT. Based on the CDR3 plus reference TRBV5-4 and TRBJ1-1, the full variable domain is ETGVTQSPTHLIKTRGQQVTLRCSSQSGHNTVSWYQQALGQGPQFIFQYYREEENGRGNFPPRFSGLQFPNYSSELNVNALELDDSALYLCASSYDYRGTEAFFGQGTRLTVV.